The T cell receptor (beta chain) described here comes from a study of T cells expressing NK-cell markers. The CDR3 spans 18 residues. Germline V gene data show CDR1 as SGHAT and CDR2 as FQDESV (reference sequence). For each CDR3 protein, TCRdb gives one entry from its re-call of the 5' RACE reads, without DNA. The ten top clones account for 6% to 9.5%, within a sample of hundreds of thousands of distinct CDR3 sequences. The sequence derives from a woman aged 18 to 69 in good health. This chain connects TRBV11-1 to TRBJ2-6; TCRdb selects TRBD2, and the lack of DNA leaves this call unchecked. The sequencing sample was made of blood T cells: a sorted CD56 or NKG2C T cell subset, CD4+ or CD8+ T cells, or bulk PBMC T cells (not recorded which). The CDR3 loop is CASTQPSARSSGANVLTF.